A selection of T cell receptor beta chains follows, all from one sample in a study of Ad26.COV2.S vaccination and SARS-CoV-2 variants. TCRdb's copy holds only in-frame clones and misses some; the assay was immunoSEQ multiplex PCR. Of 350,000 to 500,000 clones in the sample, approximately 88% were seen once. The sequencing here drew on peripheral blood, taken in a trial of Ad26.COV2.S vaccine versus placebo. The source of these receptors is a person between 18 and 60 years old who received the Ad26.COV2.S COVID-19 vaccine or a placebo. Both conserved end residues are part of each CDR3. Fields, in order: J gene, V gene, clone size, D gene, CDR3 protein, CDR3 DNA. The D gene is left open where the match is weak. A clone size is listed for some rows: how often the clone was seen (once, few, many), or a class if it is expanded.

>TRBJ2-1|TRBV9|.|.
CASSPVGREQFF
TGTGCCAGCAGCCCCGTCGGGAGAGAGCAGTTCTTC
>TRBJ1-6|TRBV13|.|.
CASSSGGRNSPLHF
TGTGCCAGCAGCTCAGGAGGAAGAAATTCACCCCTCCACTTT
>TRBJ1-4|TRBV2|.|TRBD1
CASSEGLNRGGEKLFF
TGTGCCAGCAGTGAAGGGTTGAACAGGGGAGGGGAAAAACTGTTTTTT
>TRBJ1-3|TRBV7-3|.|.
CASSLPPKTRGISGNTIYF
TGTGCCAGCAGCTTACCACCTAAAACCCGAGGGATCTCTGGAAACACCATATATTTT
>TRBJ2-2|TRBV4-3|once|TRBD2
CASSQDRGDPNTGELFF
TGCGCCAGCAGCCAAGATCGGGGGGATCCGAACACCGGGGAGCTGTTTTTT
>TRBJ2-7|TRBV4-1|.|.
CASSHPTGPRGTYEQYF
TGCGCCAGCAGCCACCCCACGGGACCTCGTGGAACCTACGAGCAGTACTTC
>TRBJ1-2|TRBV10-2|once|TRBD1
CASSRDSNYGYTF
TGCGCCAGCAGTCGGGACAGCAACTATGGCTACACCTTC
>TRBJ1-4|TRBV7-2|.|TRBD1
CASSLGTGWDEKLFF
TGTGCCAGCAGCCTTGGGACAGGGTGGGATGAAAAACTGTTTTTT
>TRBJ2-7|TRBV30|.|.
CAWSVTDRIYEQYF
TGTGCCTGGAGTGTAACCGACAGGATCTACGAGCAGTACTTC
>TRBJ2-1|TRBV19|.|.
CASSIPGAGVVDEQFF
TGTGCCAGTAGTATACCCGGGGCAGGGGTCGTGGATGAGCAGTTCTTC
>TRBJ2-5|TRBV19|.|.
CASSIGGALRETQYF
TGTGCCAGTAGTATTGGCGGGGCCCTAAGGGAGACCCAGTACTTC
>TRBJ2-2|TRBV5-6|few|.
CASSLVRGNFPGELFF
TGTGCCAGCAGCTTGGTCAGGGGAAATTTCCCCGGGGAGCTGTTTTTT
>TRBJ2-7|TRBV2|.|.
CASSGSQGLSSYEQYF
TGTGCCAGCAGCGGCAGCCAGGGTCTAAGCTCCTACGAGCAGTACTTC
>TRBJ1-2|TRBV5-6|once|TRBD1
CASSSGQGYYGYTF
TGTGCCAGCAGTTCTGGACAGGGGTACTATGGCTACACCTTC
>TRBJ2-1|TRBV18|.|.
CASSPHKNIGEQFF
TGTGCCAGCTCACCCCACAAAAATATCGGGGAGCAGTTCTTC
>TRBJ2-3|TRBV29-1|.|.
CSVALGVRTDTQYF
TGCAGCGTGGCCTTAGGGGTGAGAACAGATACGCAGTATTTT
>TRBJ2-2|TRBV7-2|.|TRBD2
CASSLGPGLAGRNTGELFF
TGTGCCAGCAGCTTAGGGCCGGGACTAGCGGGGAGGAACACCGGGGAGCTGTTTTTT
>TRBJ2-7|TRBV6-2/TRBV6-3|.|TRBD2
CASSWGGASYEQYF
TGTGCCAGCAGTTGGGGGGGAGCGAGTTACGAGCAGTACTTC
>TRBJ2-6|TRBV6-1|once|.
CASSLDSSGANVLTF
TGTGCCAGCAGTCTGGACAGCTCTGGGGCCAACGTCCTGACTTTC
>TRBJ2-5|TRBV7-2|.|.
CASSLGPGSQETQYF
TGTGCCAGCAGCTTAGGGCCGGGGTCCCAAGAGACCCAGTACTTC
>TRBJ1-6|TRBV7-2|.|TRBD1
CASSLEGQAVSPLHF
TGTGCCAGCAGCTTAGAAGGACAGGCGGTTTCACCCCTCCACTTT
>TRBJ2-7|TRBV3-1/TRBV3-2|.|TRBD2
CASSLGLAGGYEQYF
TGTGCCAGCAGCCTAGGACTAGCGGGGGGTTACGAGCAGTACTTC
>TRBJ1-1|TRBV6-2/TRBV6-3|.|.
CASSSTGNEAFF
TGTGCCAGCAGCTCTACAGGGAATGAAGCTTTCTTT
>TRBJ2-2|TRBV6-1|.|.
CASSEEPAVYHTGELFF
TGTGCCAGCAGTGAAGAGCCTGCGGTTTATCACACCGGGGAGCTGTTTTTT
>TRBJ1-3|TRBV7-9|.|TRBD1
CASSLGQTGGSGNTIYF
TGTGCCAGCAGCTTGGGTCAGACAGGGGGCTCTGGAAACACCATATATTTT
>TRBJ1-6|TRBV7-2|.|TRBD1
CASSPRTGTGPPLHF
TGTGCCAGCAGCCCCCGGACCGGGACAGGACCACCCCTCCACTTT
>TRBJ1-3|TRBV5-4|few|TRBD1
CASSYGQAGNTIYF
TGTGCCAGCAGCTACGGACAGGCTGGAAACACCATATATTTT
>TRBJ1-5|TRBV2|.|.
CASIGRTRNQPQHF
TGTGCCAGCATTGGACGGACCCGCAATCAGCCCCAGCATTTT
>TRBJ2-1|TRBV5-5|.|.
CASSSGGAGNEQFF
TGTGCCAGCAGCAGCGGAGGGGCGGGCAATGAGCAGTTCTTC
>TRBJ2-3|TRBV5-1|.|.
CASSFGYWSTDTQYF
TGCGCCAGCAGCTTCGGGTATTGGAGCACAGATACGCAGTATTTT
>TRBJ2-7|TRBV13|.|TRBD1
CASTYGTGAYEQYF
TGTGCCAGCACCTACGGGACAGGTGCCTACGAGCAGTACTTC
>TRBJ2-3|TRBV7-8|.|.
CASSPLGLGTQYF
TGTGCCAGCAGCCCCCTAGGGTTGGGAACGCAGTATTTT
>TRBJ1-1|TRBV2|.|.
CASSEKRLNTEAFF
TGTGCCAGCAGTGAAAAAAGGCTAAACACTGAAGCTTTCTTT
>TRBJ1-2|TRBV4-1|.|.
CASSQEAGRANYGYTF
TGCGCCAGCAGCCAAGAAGCAGGCAGGGCTAACTATGGCTACACCTTC
>TRBJ1-1|TRBV10-3|.|.
CAISDPRRQVTSGAFF
TGTGCCATCAGTGATCCGAGGAGACAGGTCACCTCAGGAGCTTTCTTT
>TRBJ2-7|TRBV27|.|.
CASSWGRDYEQYF
TGTGCCAGCAGTTGGGGCAGGGACTACGAGCAGTACTTC
>TRBJ1-6|TRBV3-1/TRBV3-2|.|.
CASSQVAAEDSPLHF
TGTGCCAGCAGCCAAGTTGCGGCCGAGGATTCACCCCTCCACTTT
>TRBJ1-1|TRBV6-6|.|.
CASSRQASNTEAFF
TGTGCCAGCAGCCGACAGGCCAGTAACACTGAAGCTTTCTTT
>TRBJ2-3|TRBV5-5|.|TRBD2
CASSLVAGGSWGTDTQYF
TGTGCCAGCAGCTTGGTAGCGGGGGGGTCCTGGGGCACAGATACGCAGTATTTT
>TRBJ2-3|TRBV28|.|TRBD2
CASSSNSGVTDTQYF
TGTGCCAGCAGTAGTAATAGCGGGGTCACAGATACGCAGTATTTT
>TRBJ1-1|TRBV29-1|.|.
CSVSVGGEAFF
TGCAGCGTTTCGGTGGGTGGTGAAGCTTTCTTT
>TRBJ2-2|TRBV6-1|once|.
CASSEQQNTGELFF
TGTGCCAGCAGTGAACAACAGAACACCGGGGAGCTGTTTTTT
>TRBJ1-5|TRBV7-2|few|.
CASSGRVSDNQPQHF
TGTGCCAGCAGCGGCAGGGTATCGGACAATCAGCCCCAGCATTTT
>TRBJ1-3|TRBV9|.|.
CASSVEVDTESGNTIYF
TGTGCCAGCAGCGTAGAGGTGGACACCGAATCTGGAAACACCATATATTTT
>TRBJ1-1|TRBV30|few|.
CAWRTQTDEAFF
TGTGCCTGGAGGACCCAGACAGATGAAGCTTTCTTT
>TRBJ1-2|TRBV18|.|.
CASSPSSEHGYTF
TGTGCCAGCTCACCATCCTCGGAACATGGCTACACCTTC
>TRBJ1-2|TRBV6-2/TRBV6-3|once|.
CASSYGDLESYGYTF
TGTGCCAGCAGTTATGGGGACTTGGAAAGCTATGGCTACACCTTC